A single sample is the source of the 24 T cell receptor beta chains below, sequenced in a study of cytomegalovirus exposure and HLA in healthy donors. Both 60 Vbeta primers and 13 Jbeta primers went into the PCR. TCRdb keeps only in-frame clones here, not all; method: immunoSEQ multiplex PCR. The sample holds some 120,000 clones, 10% seen once. Material for sequencing was PBMCs. The receptors come from a woman aged 18-30 years in good health and CMV-seropositive.

This clone was seen only a few times. The chain recombines TRBV5-4 with TRBJ2-5, with 9 bases aligning to TRBD2. This CDR3 has 13 residues. V was pared by 2 bases and J by 4 bases, with 0 bases of the junction left unmatched. Per the germline V gene, CDR1 is SGHNT and CDR2 is YYREEE (reference sequence). The CDR3 sequence: CASSLAGGETQYF. The CDR3 DNA follows: TGTGCCAGCAGCTTAGCGGGAGGAGAGACCCAGTACTTC.

This clone came up many times. V and J are TRBV30 and TRBJ1-5; TRBD1 matches 7 bases. Germline V gene data show CDR1 as GTSNPN and CDR2 as SVGIG (reference sequence). The CDR3 is made up of 14 amino acids. The ends lost 3 bases at V and 4 bases at J; junction bases unmatched: 6. This CDR3 is CAWRGRGANQPQHF. CDR3 coding DNA: TGTGCCTGGAGAGGCAGGGGGGCTAATCAGCCCCAGCATTTT.

The chain is built from TRBV19 and TRBJ2-2, with D possibly being TRBD2 (5 bases). V lost 6 bases and J lost 5, with 16 bases in between. CDR1 and CDR2 from the germline V gene are LNHDA and SQIVND (reference sequence). This CDR3 has 15 amino acids. CDR3 nucleotide sequence: TGTGCCAGTAGCCCACAGCGGCAGGAGACCGGGGAGCTGTTTTTT. Residues: CASSPQRQETGELFF.

This chain uses TRBV29-1 with TRBJ2-7, with TRBD2 matching over 12 bases. J gave up 1 base and V 6 bases, and 7 bases lay outside the gene matches. The CDR3 extends over 15 amino acids. Looked up from germline, CDR1 is SQVTM and CDR2 is ANQGSEA. The CDR3 DNA follows: TGCAGCGTAGAGACTAGCGGGAGTTCTTCCTACGAGCAGTACTTC. Translating gives CSVETSGSSSYEQYF.

This rearrangement joins TRBV9 to TRBJ1-4; 9 bases are a match to TRBD1. The CDR3 contains 15 residues. Germline loops: CDR1 SGDLS, CDR2 YYNGEE. V lost 4 bases and J lost 5; bases outside the gene matches: 6. The CDR3 nucleotides are TGTGCCAGCAGCCCCCTAGGGACAGGGAATGAAAAACTGTTTTTT. Translated, it gives CASSPLGTGNEKLFF.

The V gene is TRBV10-3, the J gene TRBJ2-1; TRBD1 matches at 9 bases. After removal of 7 bases from V and 5 bases from J, the junction contained 9 bases not matched to a gene. This CDR3 contains 15 residues. From germline, CDR1 is ENHRY and CDR2 SYGVKD. CDR3 residues: CAITAGTGKDNEQFF. The CDR3 nucleotides read TGTGCCATCACTGCCGGGACAGGGAAGGACAATGAGCAGTTCTTC.

V gene TRBV10-3 combines with J gene TRBJ1-1; D may be TRBD1 (5 bases). The CDR3 loop spans 16 amino acids. Germline V gene lookup returns CDR1 ENHRY and CDR2 SYGVKD. The V and J ends lost 0 bases and 5 bases respectively, with 16 bases between them. The CDR3 nucleotides read TGTGCCATCAGTGAGTCTGGGCTGGGGACTGGGACTGAAGCTTTCTTT. Protein: CAISESGLGTGTEAFF.

In this sample, this clone turned up a few times. The chain joins TRBV5-1 to TRBJ1-4; 7 positions agree with TRBD1. V lost 2 bases and J lost 7; bases outside the gene matches: 11. Germline V CDR1 and CDR2: SGHRS, YFSETQ. The CDR3 runs 16 residues. The CDR3 DNA sequence: TGCGCCAGCAGCTTAGGGGGCCCCAAAGAAGCTGAAAAACTGTTTTTT. This encodes CASSLGGPKEAEKLFF.

This clone was observed a few times. V usage is TRBV5-1 and J usage is TRBJ2-1, with 9 bases matching TRBD2. Germline V gene data show CDR1 as SGHRS and CDR2 as YFSETQ. The CDR3 has 17 amino acids. Trimming cost V 0 bases and J 7 bases; bases outside gene matches: 11. The chain's CDR3 is CASSLAAGSGSINEQFF. DNA for the CDR3: TGCGCCAGCAGCTTGGCCGCGGGTAGCGGGAGTATTAATGAGCAGTTCTTC.

This rearrangement joins TRBV5-1 to TRBJ2-3, with 7 positions matching TRBD2. V shed 3 bases, J shed 4 bases, and the junction held 8 bases outside the gene matches. The CDR3 spans 15 residues. Per germline, CDR1 SGHRS and CDR2 YFSETQ. This chain's CDR3 is CASSSEGRAADTQYF. The CDR3 DNA is TGCGCCAGCAGCTCGGAAGGGAGGGCCGCAGATACGCAGTATTTT.

The sample holds a few counts of this clone. The chain joins TRBV6-1 to TRBJ1-2, with D maybe TRBD1 (6 bases). V was cut by 8 bases and J by 5 bases, with 15 bases left in between. The germline V gene has CDR1 MNHNS and CDR2 SASEGT. The CDR3 has 13 residues. The CDR3 DNA is TGTGCCAGCGGAATAACAGGGCAGTATGGCTACACCTTC. It is translated as CASGITGQYGYTF.

This chain joins TRBV4-1 and TRBJ1-3; D not certain. CDR1 and CDR2 (germline): MGHRA, YSYEKL. V was cut by 1 base and J by 0 bases, with 10 bases left in between. The CDR3 totals 16 residues. The CDR3: CASSQVHGGSGNTIYF. DNA of the CDR3: TGCGCCAGCAGCCAAGTTCACGGAGGCTCTGGAAACACCATATATTTT.

This clone has just a few counts. The rearrangement joins TRBV5-1 to TRBJ2-7; TRBD1 matches 9 bases. Germline CDR1 SGHRS, CDR2 YFSETQ. V was pared by 4 bases and J by 4 bases, with 15 bases of the junction left unmatched. This CDR3 has 17 amino acids. CDR3 residues: CASSGPGTGIFFYEQYF. CDR3 DNA: TGCGCCAGCAGCGGACCGGGGACAGGGATTTTTTTTTACGAGCAGTACTTC.

DNA of the CDR3: TGTGCCTGGAGCGCCCCGACTAACCGGGAGCGGGGAGATACGCAGTATTTT. It codes for CAWSAPTNRERGDTQYF. This chain joins TRBV30 and TRBJ2-3; the match to TRBD2 covers 7 bases. This CDR3 is built from 17 residues. The junction had 17 bases not matched to a gene; V was cut back by 3 bases and J by 5 bases. The V gene's germline CDR1 is GTSNPN and CDR2 SVGIG (reference sequence).

The chain carries TRBV15 and TRBJ1-4; 8 bases fit TRBD1. From germline, CDR1 is LNHNV and CDR2 YYDKDF (reference sequence). The CDR3 length is 15 residues. With V trimmed by 5 bases and J by 8 bases, 10 bases remained unmatched. The CDR3 region has the DNA TGTGCCACCAGCCCGGACCAGGGGGCTGGAGAAAAACTGTTTTTT. Protein: CATSPDQGAGEKLFF.

This clone was counted a few times. The chain carries TRBV28 and TRBJ1-5, with D perhaps matching TRBD1 (5 bases). V lost 5 bases to trimming and J lost 1 base, with 12 bases between them. CDR1 is MDHEN and CDR2 is SYDVKM in the germline V gene. CDR3 size: 15 residues. CDR3 bases: TGTGCCAGCAGTGATGGGGGGGGGAGCAATCAGCCCCAGCATTTT. Protein sequence: CASSDGGGSNQPQHF.

This clone turned up a few times. This sequence joins TRBV30 and TRBJ2-7; D remains ambiguous. Per germline, CDR1 GTSNPN and CDR2 SVGIG (reference sequence). V was cut by 0 bases and J by 0 bases, with 9 bases left in between. The CDR3 is 14 residues long. CDR3 DNA sequence: TGTGCCTGGAGTGTAATGGCTTTCTCCTACGAGCAGTACTTC. It encodes CAWSVMAFSYEQYF.

This clone was observed a handful of times. The chain combines TRBV6-1 with TRBJ2-7; 10 bases agree with TRBD2. V shed 11 bases and J 0 bases; nucleotides not matched to a gene: 4. Germline-derived CDR1 and CDR2 are MNHNS and SASEGT. The CDR3 totals 13 residues. CDR3 sequence: CACRTSGSYEQYF. As DNA, the CDR3 is TGTGCCTGCCGGACTAGCGGCTCCTACGAGCAGTACTTC.

This clone showed up just a few times. The chain joins TRBV27 to TRBJ2-2; D gene ambiguous. Trimming took off 4 bases at V and 1 base at J, with 7 bases between the two ends. The germline V gene encodes CDR1 MNHEY and CDR2 SMNVEV (reference sequence). The CDR3 consists of 14 residues. CDR3 in amino acids: CASSSRQNTGELFF. The CDR3 bases are TGTGCCAGCAGTTCCCGACAGAACACCGGGGAGCTGTTTTTT.

This clone was seen more than once but under ten times. The chain is built from TRBV9 and TRBJ2-7; 8 positions agree with TRBD1. Germline CDR1 SGDLS, CDR2 YYNGEE. The CDR3 has 14 amino acids. J gave up 6 bases and V 3 bases, and 8 bases lay outside the gene matches. The CDR3: CASSDQGQGAEQYF. The DNA of the CDR3 is TGTGCCAGCAGCGATCAAGGACAGGGCGCCGAGCAGTACTTC. The full variable domain, completed using reference TRBV9 and TRBJ2-7, is DSGVTQTPKHLITATGQRVTLRCSPRSGDLSVYWYQQSLDQGLQFLIQYYNGEERAKGNILERFSAQQFPDLHSELNLSSLELGDSALYFCASSDQGQGAEQYFGPGTRLTVT.

The rearrangement joins TRBV6-6 to TRBJ1-1; 9 bases agree with TRBD1. The CDR3 has 15 residues. CDR1 is MNHNY and CDR2 is SVGAGI in the germline V gene (reference sequence). The V segment lost 4 bases and the J segment 4 bases; nucleotides outside the gene matches: 7. The CDR3 protein is CASSSMTGGITEAFF. CDR3 in DNA: TGTGCCAGCAGTTCGATGACAGGGGGGATCACTGAAGCTTTCTTT.

The chain joins TRBV6-5 to TRBJ2-5, with a weak D call TRBD1 (5 bases). CDR3 size: 13 residues. Trimming removed 5 bases at V and 5 bases at J, with 12 bases between. Germline V gene sequence: CDR1 MNHEY, CDR2 SVGAGI. CDR3 loop: CASSEAGHETQYF. CDR3 DNA sequence: TGTGCCAGCAGTGAAGCAGGGCACGAGACCCAGTACTTC.

A few counts support this clone. This chain connects TRBV5-4 to TRBJ2-3; 8 bases are shared with TRBD1. With V trimmed by 8 bases and J by 3 bases, 8 bases remained unmatched. Germline assignment: CDR1 SGHNT and CDR2 YYREEE (reference sequence). This CDR3 spans 14 amino acids. CDR3 sequence reads: CASFRTGLTDTQYF. CDR3 nucleotide sequence: TGTGCCAGTTTCCGGACAGGGCTAACAGATACGCAGTATTTT.

The chain joins TRBV30 to TRBJ2-3, with 8 bases identical to TRBD1. The germline V gene encodes CDR1 GTSNPN and CDR2 SVGIG (reference sequence). The V gene end was trimmed by 3 bases and the J gene end by 3 bases; junction bases not matched to a gene: 5. This CDR3 has 14 amino acids. The CDR3 here is CAWSADRATDTQYF. Written as DNA, the CDR3 is TGTGCCTGGAGCGCGGACAGGGCGACAGATACGCAGTATTTT. Complete variable domain (other parts from reference TRBV30 and TRBJ2-3): SQTIHQWPATLVQPVGSPLSLECTVEGTSNPNLYWYRQAAGRGLQLLFYSVGIGQISSEVPQNLSASRPQDRQFILSSKKLLLSDSGFYLCAWSADRATDTQYFGPGTRLTVL.